The clone carrying this TCR beta chain occurred a few times. These data are taken from a study of blood T cell repertoires in COVID-19. Study at large: The origin of the acute and convalescent COVID-19 samples was the United States, Italy and Spain. The cDNA or gDNA used as material had been derived from T cells, B-cell-depleted T cells, or PBMCs.

In the original workflow: Nucleated cell counts were estimated from reference gene primer amplification. The data were produced by immunoSEQ multiplex PCR, yet TCRdb's version contains in-frame clones alone and is incomplete. The D gene and trimming were derived from the DNA, and the V and J assignments and clone size from that table. The sample holds about 180,000 clones, approximately 78% seen once. A Seattle source enrolled patients during active infection and followed them longitudinally. Sequenced: peripheral blood. The sequence was obtained from a woman older than 75 with COVID-19, enrolled during active disease.

The CDR3 loop is CTSSLWGCSGRAYEQYF. The CDR3 DNA reads as TGCACCAGCAGCCTGTGGGGTTGTAGCGGGAGGGCCTACGAGCAGTACTTC. This sequence joins TRBV1 and TRBJ2-7; TRBD2, the table's D call, lacks a check against the DNA. TRBV1 is classified as a pseudogene. This CDR3 is built from 17 residues.